Below are 22 T cell receptor beta chains sequenced from a single sample in a study of blood T cell repertoires in COVID-19. Here immunoSEQ multiplex PCR was the method, and the copy in TCRdb shows in-frame clones only, minus some. This table holds about 200,000 clones, around 82% found once. The sequencing sample was made of peripheral blood. Receptors originate from a woman in her thirties or forties with acute or convalescent COVID-19.

The chain links TRBV27 to TRBJ2-7; D is uncertain. Trimming shortened V by 2 bases and J by 2 bases, and 10 bases separated the two germline ends. The CDR3 totals 14 residues. Looked up from germline, CDR1 is MNHEY and CDR2 is SMNVEV (reference sequence). CDR3 protein: CASSLSPNPYEQYF. The CDR3 nucleotides are TGTGCCAGCAGTTTAAGCCCTAACCCCTACGAGCAGTACTTC.

The J gene is TRBJ2-1, the V gene TRBV11-2, with 7 bases matching TRBD2. V lost 2 bases and J lost 8; bases outside the gene matches: 9. This CDR3 has 15 residues. Germline-derived CDR1 and CDR2 are SGHAT and FQNNGV. CDR3 region: CASSLSLTGRDEQFF. Here the CDR3 DNA reads TGTGCCAGCAGCTTATCGCTCACGGGGAGGGATGAGCAGTTCTTC.

The chain uses TRBV5-1 and TRBJ1-1; D remains ambiguous. The CDR3 extends over 15 amino acids. Trimming pared 4 bases from V and 3 bases from J, leaving 16 bases between. Per germline, CDR1 SGHRS and CDR2 YFSETQ. The CDR3 spells CASSPSGSGYTEAFF. In DNA form, the CDR3 reads TGCGCCAGCAGCCCCTCTGGCTCCGGGTACACTGAAGCTTTCTTT.

The CDR3 DNA sequence: TGTGCCAGCAGCCCGGTGGGGCTTGGAGATACGCAGTATTTT. As protein: CASSPVGLGDTQYF. The chain couples TRBV6-4 to TRBJ2-3, with D perhaps matching TRBD1 (5 bases). The V end was cut by 6 bases, the J end by 5 bases, with 15 bases between. This CDR3 is 14 amino acids long. The germline V gene encodes CDR1 MRHNA and CDR2 SNTAGT.

The V call is TRBV27, the J call TRBJ2-3; TRBD1 is a possible D gene (6 bases). The CDR3 consists of 13 residues. Germline lookup yields CDR1 MNHEY and CDR2 SMNVEV (reference sequence). Deletions cut 2 bases from V and 5 bases from J, with 8 bases between. The CDR3 region has the DNA TGTGCCAGCAGTTTACAGGGGAGAGATACGCAGTATTTT. Translation gives CASSLQGRDTQYF.

This chain connects TRBV15 to TRBJ1-2, with a possible D match to TRBD1 (6 bases). V lost 8 bases to trimming and J lost 1 base, with 14 bases between them. Germline CDR1 LNHNV, CDR2 YYDKDF (reference sequence). The CDR3 sequence is 14 residues long. The CDR3 here is CATGGEGVNYGYTF. In nucleotides, the CDR3 is TGTGCCACCGGGGGAGAGGGGGTTAACTATGGCTACACCTTC.

The rearrangement links TRBV5-5 to TRBJ2-7; the match to TRBD1 covers 11 bases. The CDR3 extends over 18 amino acids. The germline CDR1 and CDR2 sequences are SGHKS and YYEKEE (reference sequence). V lost 3 bases and J lost 0; bases outside the gene matches: 11. CDR3 in DNA: TGTGCCAGCAGCTACATGTTCGGACAGGGGGCCAGCTCCTACGAGCAGTACTTC. Protein: CASSYMFGQGASSYEQYF.

The V gene is TRBV3-1 (or the pseudogene TRBV3-2), the J gene TRBJ2-2, with 10 bases fitting TRBD2. CDR1 is LGHDT and CDR2 is YNNKEL in the germline V gene (reference sequence). V shed 4 bases, J shed 5 bases, and the junction held 7 bases outside the gene matches. There are 16 residues in the CDR3. The CDR3 here is CASSPSHSGRTGELFF. For the CDR3, the DNA is TGTGCCAGCAGCCCATCACATAGCGGGAGGACCGGGGAGCTGTTTTTT.

This sequence joins TRBV5-1 and TRBJ2-2, with 10 bases identical to TRBD2. Germline V gene data show CDR1 as SGHRS and CDR2 as YFSETQ. Germline trimming cut 0 bases from V and 7 bases from J; bases unmatched to any gene: 3. CDR3 length equals 15 residues. CDR3 DNA sequence: TGCGCCAGCAGCTTGGACCTAGCGGGGGTCGGGGAGCTGTTTTTT. It is translated as CASSLDLAGVGELFF. Drawing the rest from reference TRBV5-1 and TRBJ2-2, the complete variable domain is KAGVTQTPRYLIKTRGQQVTLSCSPISGHRSVSWYQQTPGQGLQFLFEYFSETQRNKGNFPGRFSGRQFSNSRSEMNVSTLELGDSALYLCASSLDLAGVGELFFGEGSRLTVL.

The chain combines TRBV4-1 with TRBJ1-2; D is unresolved. Germline CDR1 is MGHRA and CDR2 is YSYEKL. The CDR3 is made up of 12 amino acids. V lost 3 bases and J lost 7, with 9 bases in between. The CDR3 region is CASSHGPSGYTF. CDR3 coding DNA: TGCGCCAGCAGCCATGGCCCTAGTGGCTACACCTTC.

The chain joins TRBV19 to TRBJ2-7; D might be TRBD2 (6 bases). Germline CDR1 LNHDA, CDR2 SQIVND (reference sequence). The CDR3 has 15 residues. The germline V and J ends were trimmed by 3 bases and 1 base, with 13 bases remaining between them. DNA for the CDR3: TGTGCCAGTAGTATTACGCTAGCGTCTTCCTACGAGCAGTACTTC. Translating it yields CASSITLASSYEQYF.

V is TRBV25-1 and J is TRBJ2-2; possible D gene TRBD1, 7 bases. The CDR3 has 16 residues. The ends were cut back, 1 base at V and 4 bases at J, with 13 bases in the middle. Per the germline V gene, CDR1 is MGHDK and CDR2 is SYGVNS. The CDR3 bases are TGTGCCAGCAGTGAATCTAGTCAGGGGGGCACCGGGGAGCTGTTTTTT. Translating gives CASSESSQGGTGELFF.

The V gene is TRBV10-3, the J gene TRBJ1-6; D is possibly TRBD1 (6 bases). The CDR3 has 13 residues. V lost 9 bases and J lost 7, with 13 bases in between. CDR1 is ENHRY and CDR2 is SYGVKD in the germline V gene. The CDR3 here is CAIHGQKNSPLHF. CDR3 nucleotide sequence: TGTGCCATACACGGACAGAAAAATTCACCCCTCCACTTT.

The V gene is TRBV9, the J gene TRBJ2-5, with a weak D call TRBD1 (5 bases). CDR1 is SGDLS and CDR2 is YYNGEE in the germline V gene. The V and J ends lost 3 bases and 2 bases respectively, with 17 bases between them. CDR3 length equals 16 residues. CDR3 loop: CASSDPDLGVQETQYF. The CDR3, as DNA: TGTGCCAGCAGCGACCCAGACTTAGGGGTACAAGAGACCCAGTACTTC.

The chain carries TRBV7-3 and TRBJ2-3, with D possibly matching TRBD2 (6 bases). The V end lost 2 bases, the J end lost 2 bases, and 14 bases lay between the germline ends. Germline CDR1 and CDR2: SGHTA and FQGTGA. The CDR3 is 16 residues long. CDR3 protein: CASSLGTSLYTDTQYF. Here the CDR3 DNA reads TGTGCCAGCAGCTTAGGGACTTCACTCTACACAGATACGCAGTATTTT.

The J gene is TRBJ2-1, the V gene TRBV24-1; the match to TRBD2 covers 8 bases. Unmatched junction bases numbered 7, after V lost 9 bases and J lost 4 bases. Germline lookup yields CDR1 KGHDR and CDR2 SFDVKD. CDR3 size: 14 residues. The CDR3 spells CATPGTSFYNEQFF. For the CDR3, the DNA is TGTGCCACCCCCGGGACTAGTTTTTACAATGAGCAGTTCTTC.

This clone has only one observation. This chain connects TRBV3-1 (or the pseudogene TRBV3-2) to TRBJ1-3, with TRBD1 matching 7 bases. Germline assignment: CDR1 LGHDT and CDR2 YNNKEL (reference sequence). V was clipped by 4 bases and J by 4 bases; unmatched bases: 1. This CDR3 comprises 13 residues. CDR3 sequence reads: CASSPTGGNTIYF. CDR3 bases: TGTGCCAGCAGCCCGACAGGGGGAAACACCATATATTTT.

This clone was observed a few times. The chain is built from TRBV27 and TRBJ2-3, with D unclear. This CDR3 is 15 amino acids long. V lost 0 bases and J 5 bases, leaving 12 bases between the germline ends. Germline V gives CDR1 MNHEY, CDR2 SMNVEV (reference sequence). CDR3: CASSLSINLEDTQYF. CDR3 bases: TGTGCCAGCAGTTTATCGATAAATCTAGAAGATACGCAGTATTTT.

The chain is built from TRBV5-1 and TRBJ1-2; D might be TRBD1 (6 bases). CDR3 length: 13 amino acids. Germline lookup yields CDR1 SGHRS and CDR2 YFSETQ. Trimming removed 3 bases from V and 5 bases from J, with 11 bases in between. DNA of the CDR3: TGCGCCAGCAGCTACGGGACACTATATGGCTACACCTTC. Amino acid sequence: CASSYGTLYGYTF.

The genes are TRBV11-2 and TRBJ1-2; possibly TRBD1 for D (6 bases). Germline V gives CDR1 SGHAT, CDR2 FQNNGV. The V and J ends lost 0 bases and 6 bases respectively, with 14 bases between them. This CDR3 is built from 15 residues. CDR3 in amino acids: CASSLDLTGFHGYTF. In DNA, the CDR3 is TGTGCCAGCAGCTTAGATCTGACAGGATTTCATGGCTACACCTTC.

V is TRBV4-1 and J is TRBJ2-1, with TRBD2 identical over 11 bases. J was trimmed by 3 bases and V by 1 base; bases with no gene match: 20. Germline V gene lookup returns CDR1 MGHRA and CDR2 YSYEKL. The CDR3 totals 22 residues. For the CDR3, the DNA is TGCGCCAGCAGCCAAGTAGTCCCCCCAAGGGCTAGCGGGGGGTTCCTCTACAATGAGCAGTTCTTC. Protein sequence: CASSQVVPPRASGGFLYNEQFF.

The CDR3 DNA is TGTGCCAGCAGCTTAAGGGAACAGGTTTACACTGAAGCTTTCTTT. Its translation: CASSLREQVYTEAFF. The chain links TRBV11-2 to TRBJ1-1; maybe TRBD1 (5 bases). The CDR3 extends over 15 amino acids. Between the trimmed V and J ends, which lost 2 bases and 3 bases, there was a span of 13 bases. From germline, CDR1 is SGHAT and CDR2 FQNNGV.